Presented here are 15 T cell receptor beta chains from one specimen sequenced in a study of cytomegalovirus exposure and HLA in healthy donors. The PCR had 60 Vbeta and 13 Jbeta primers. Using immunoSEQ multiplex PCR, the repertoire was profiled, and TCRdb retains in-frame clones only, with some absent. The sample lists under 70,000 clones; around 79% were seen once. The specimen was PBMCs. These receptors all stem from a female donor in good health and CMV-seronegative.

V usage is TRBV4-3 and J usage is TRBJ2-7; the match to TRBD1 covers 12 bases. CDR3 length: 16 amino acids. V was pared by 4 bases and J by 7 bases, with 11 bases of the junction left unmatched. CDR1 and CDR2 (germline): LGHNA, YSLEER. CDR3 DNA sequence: TGCGCCAGCAGCCTTAACCCGGGACAGGGGGCTGGGGAGCAGTACTTC. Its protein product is CASSLNPGQGAGEQYF.

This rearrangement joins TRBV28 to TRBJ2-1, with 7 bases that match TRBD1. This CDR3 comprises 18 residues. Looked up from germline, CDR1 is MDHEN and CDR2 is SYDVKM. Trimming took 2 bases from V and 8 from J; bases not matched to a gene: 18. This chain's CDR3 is CASSLGPETGLEFDEQFF. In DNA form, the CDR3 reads TGTGCCAGCAGTTTAGGCCCTGAGACAGGGTTAGAATTTGATGAGCAGTTCTTC. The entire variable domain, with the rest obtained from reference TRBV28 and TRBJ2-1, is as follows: DVKVTQSSRYLVKRTGEKVFLECVQDMDHENMFWYRQDPGLGLRLIYFSYDVKMKEKGDIPEGYSVSREKKERFSLILESASTNQTSMYLCASSLGPETGLEFDEQFFGPGTRLTVL.

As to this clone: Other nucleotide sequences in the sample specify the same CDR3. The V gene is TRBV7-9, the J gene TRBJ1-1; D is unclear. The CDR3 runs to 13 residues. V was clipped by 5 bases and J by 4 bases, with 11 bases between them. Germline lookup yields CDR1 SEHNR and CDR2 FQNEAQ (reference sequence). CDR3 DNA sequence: TGTGCCAGCAGCCCCCCCCGAGTCACTGAAGCTTTCTTT. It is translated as CASSPPRVTEAFF.

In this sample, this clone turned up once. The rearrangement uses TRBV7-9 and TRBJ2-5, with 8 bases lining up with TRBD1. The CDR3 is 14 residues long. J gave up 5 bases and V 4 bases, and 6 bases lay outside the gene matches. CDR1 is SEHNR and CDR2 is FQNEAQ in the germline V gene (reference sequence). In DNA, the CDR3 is TGTGCCAGCAGCTCAGGACAGGGTTGGGAGACCCAGTACTTC. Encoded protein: CASSSGQGWETQYF.

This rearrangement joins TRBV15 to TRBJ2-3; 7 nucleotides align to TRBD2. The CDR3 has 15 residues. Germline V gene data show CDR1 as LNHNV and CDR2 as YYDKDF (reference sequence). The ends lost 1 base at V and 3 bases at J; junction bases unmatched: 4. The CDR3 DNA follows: TGTGCCACCAGCAGAGTGTCGGGGGGAACAGATACGCAGTATTTT. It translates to CATSRVSGGTDTQYF.

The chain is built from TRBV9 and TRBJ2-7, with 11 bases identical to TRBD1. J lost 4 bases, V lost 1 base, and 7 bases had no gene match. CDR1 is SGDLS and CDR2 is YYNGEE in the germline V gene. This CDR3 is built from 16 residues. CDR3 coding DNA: TGTGCCAGCAGCGTAAATGACGGACAGGGGGCTTACGAGCAGTACTTC. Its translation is CASSVNDGQGAYEQYF.

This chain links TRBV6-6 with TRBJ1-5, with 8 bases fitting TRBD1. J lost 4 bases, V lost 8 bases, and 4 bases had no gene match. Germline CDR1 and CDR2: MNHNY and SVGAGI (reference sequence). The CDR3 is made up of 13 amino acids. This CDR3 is CASRQGTNQPQHF. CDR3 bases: TGTGCCAGCCGACAGGGGACTAATCAGCCCCAGCATTTT.

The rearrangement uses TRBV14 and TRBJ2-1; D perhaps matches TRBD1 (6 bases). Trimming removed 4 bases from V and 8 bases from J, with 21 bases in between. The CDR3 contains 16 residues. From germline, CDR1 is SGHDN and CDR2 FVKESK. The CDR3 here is CASSPPLQGFGDEQFF. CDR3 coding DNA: TGTGCCAGCAGCCCTCCTCTCCAGGGGTTTGGGGATGAGCAGTTCTTC.

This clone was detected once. This CDR3 is CASSARTGNTEAFF. The CDR3 DNA follows: TGTGCCAGCTCAGCCCGGACAGGGAACACTGAAGCTTTCTTT. This chain links TRBV18 with TRBJ1-1; 7 nucleotides align to TRBD1. This CDR3 contains 14 residues. Germline V gene lookup returns CDR1 KGHSH and CDR2 LQKENI. The J segment lost 1 base and the V segment lost 5 bases, leaving 4 bases of the junction unmatched. Drawing the rest from reference TRBV18 and TRBJ1-1, the complete variable domain is NAGVMQNPRHLVRRRGQEARLRCSPMKGHSHVYWYRQLPEEGLKFMVYLQKENIIDESGMPKERFSAEFPKEGPSILRIQQVVRGDSAAYFCASSARTGNTEAFFGQGTRLTVV.

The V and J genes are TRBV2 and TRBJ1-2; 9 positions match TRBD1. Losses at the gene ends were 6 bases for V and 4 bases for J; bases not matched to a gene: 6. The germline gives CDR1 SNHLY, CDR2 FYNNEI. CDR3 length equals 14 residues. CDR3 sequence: CASSPGQGRYGYTF. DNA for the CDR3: TGTGCCAGCAGCCCGGGACAGGGACGCTATGGCTACACCTTC. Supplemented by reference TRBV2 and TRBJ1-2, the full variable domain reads EPEVTQTPSHQVTQMGQEVILRCVPISNHLYFYWYRQILGQKVEFLVSFYNNEISEKSEIFDDQFSVERPDGSNFTLKIRSTKLEDSAMYFCASSPGQGRYGYTFGSGTRLTVV.

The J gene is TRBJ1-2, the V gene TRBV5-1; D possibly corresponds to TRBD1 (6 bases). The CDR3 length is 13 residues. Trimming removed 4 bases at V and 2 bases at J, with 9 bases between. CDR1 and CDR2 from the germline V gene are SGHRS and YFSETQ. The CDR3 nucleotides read TGCGCCAGCAGCAGGACAGCCAACTATGGCTACACCTTC. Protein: CASSRTANYGYTF.

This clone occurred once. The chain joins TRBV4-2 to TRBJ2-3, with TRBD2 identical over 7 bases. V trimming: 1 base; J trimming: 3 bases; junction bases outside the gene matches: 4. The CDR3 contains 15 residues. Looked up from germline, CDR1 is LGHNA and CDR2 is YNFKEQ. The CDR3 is CASSQVVGGTDTQYF. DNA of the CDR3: TGTGCCAGCAGCCAAGTTGTGGGAGGGACAGATACGCAGTATTTT.

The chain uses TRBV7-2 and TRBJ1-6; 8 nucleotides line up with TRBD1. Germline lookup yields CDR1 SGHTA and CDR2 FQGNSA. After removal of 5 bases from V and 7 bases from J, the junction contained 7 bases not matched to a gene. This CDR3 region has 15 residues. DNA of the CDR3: TGTGCCAGCAGCCCATGGACAGGGAGAAATTCACCCCTCCACTTT. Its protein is CASSPWTGRNSPLHF.

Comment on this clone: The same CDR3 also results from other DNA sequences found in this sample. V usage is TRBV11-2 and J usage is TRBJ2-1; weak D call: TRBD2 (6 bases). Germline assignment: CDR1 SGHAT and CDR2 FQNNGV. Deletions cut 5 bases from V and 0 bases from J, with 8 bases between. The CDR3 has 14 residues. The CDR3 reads CASSGRISYNEQFF. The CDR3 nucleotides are TGTGCCAGCAGCGGGAGGATCTCCTACAATGAGCAGTTCTTC.

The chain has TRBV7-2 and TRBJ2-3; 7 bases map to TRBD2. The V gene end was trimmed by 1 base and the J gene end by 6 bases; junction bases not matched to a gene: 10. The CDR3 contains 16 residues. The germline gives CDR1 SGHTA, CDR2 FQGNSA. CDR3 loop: CASSLGSRTSSDTQYF. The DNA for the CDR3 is TGTGCCAGCAGCTTAGGTTCCCGGACTAGTAGCGATACGCAGTATTTT.